The source of this TCR beta chain is a study of T cell changes during pregnancy in multiple sclerosis (dated by TCRdb to about 2019). For the wider study: In women with multiple sclerosis, the researchers looked at how the T cell repertoire shifted as pregnancy progressed.

As regards this clone: Its antigen is unknown. No base quality information exists; no much larger clone differs at one position.

Here V drops 6 bases and J drops 3 bases, and the junction holds 7 bases not matched to any gene. CDR1 and CDR2 (GTSNPN, SVGIG) derive from the germline V gene (reference sequence). The CDR3 runs 15 amino acids, cysteine and phenylalanine included. The DNA shown is the 45-base CDR3, in frame from base 1. Libraries were built with the immunoSEQ multiplex PCR assay. The clones in this table, taken by TCRdb from immuneACCESS, are in-frame only. Not every clone is retained; where verified, under half of the shortfall comes from an unresolved V gene, and the cause of the rest is unknown. Counted in this sample were about 41,000 clones; around 89% of them appeared once. The top ten hold under 0.7% of the sample.

This sequence was found in a female donor with multiple sclerosis, enrolled in a pregnancy study. In this chain, TRBV30 is recombined with TRBJ1-4; TRBD1 fits 10 bases in the junction. Sample: CD4+ T cells from peripheral blood mononuclear cells, taken in the first trimester of pregnancy. The DNA sequence is given as TGTGCCTGTTCTCCGGGACAGGGGTCTAATGAAAAACTGTTTTTT. The resulting protein is CACSPGQGSNEKLFF. This CDR3, with the reference TRBV30 and TRBJ1-4 proteins standing in past its ends, gives the full variable domain SQTIHQWPATLVQPVGSPLSLECTVEGTSNPNLYWYRQAAGRGLQLLFYSVGIGQISSEVPQNLSASRPQDRQFILSSKKLLLSDSGFYLCACSPGQGSNEKLFFGSGTQLSVL.